These 10 T cell receptor beta chains were sequenced from one sample in a study of T-cell reconstitution after alpha-beta-depleted transplantation in children. As it was prepared, the TCRbeta library received unique molecular identifiers. TCRdb reprocessed the PCR reads via MiXCR and lists one record per CDR3 protein. Here the sample spans 40,000 to 60,000 distinct CDR3 sequences, roughly 8.7% being singletons. Sequencing was performed on PBMCs, mostly from graft donor cells, taken 60 days after TCRalphabeta/CD19-depleted stem cell transplant. These receptors originate from a male patient aged 2 to 9 who had a stem cell transplant for chronic granulomatous disease, so the T cells may come from the graft donor.

Ten or more counts support this clonotype. The V and J genes are TRBV20-1 and TRBJ2-3, with D perhaps TRBD2 (5 bases). Trimming left V 1 base short and J 2 bases short, with 10 bases between. Germline-derived CDR1 and CDR2 are DFQATT and SNEGSKA (reference sequence). This CDR3 spans 14 amino acids. CDR3: CSARGTSLTDTQYF. The CDR3 DNA reads as TGCAGTGCTAGAGGTACTAGTCTCACAGATACGCAGTATTTT.

This clonotype was seen at least ten times. CDR3 loop: CASSLAGSSYEQYF. The DNA of the CDR3 is TGTGCCAGCAGTTTGGCGGGGAGCTCCTACGAGCAGTACTTC. The chain is built from TRBV7-2 and TRBJ2-7; tentatively, D is TRBD2 (6 bases). CDR1 and CDR2 (germline): SGHTA, FQGNSA. The germline V and J ends were trimmed by 6 bases and 0 bases, with 12 bases remaining between them. This CDR3 is 14 amino acids long.

This clonotype has at least ten counts. J is TRBJ1-1 and V is TRBV12-3 or TRBV12-4, with a weak D call TRBD1 (6 bases). V was clipped by 0 bases and J by 0 bases, with 8 bases between them. The CDR3 is made up of 15 amino acids. This CDR3 is CASSLAGQMNTEAFF. Written as DNA, the CDR3 is TGTGCCAGCAGTTTAGCGGGACAAATGAACACTGAAGCTTTCTTT.

This clonotype was picked up many times. The genes are TRBV5-1 and TRBJ1-4; maybe TRBD1 (5 bases). The CDR3 is 14 amino acids. Germline-derived CDR1 and CDR2 are SGHRS and YFSETQ. Trimming took off 4 bases at V and 2 bases at J, with 9 bases between the two ends. For the CDR3, the DNA is TGCGCCAGCAGCCCCGACAGTACTAATGAAAAACTGTTTTTT. Protein product: CASSPDSTNEKLFF.

Note on this clonotype: One base away lies a much larger clone, so this may be a sequencing read error. This sequence joins TRBV9 and TRBJ2-2; D assignment may be TRBD1 or TRBD2 (6 bases each). The germline V and J ends were trimmed by 5 bases and 7 bases, with 18 bases remaining between them. CDR1 and CDR2 (germline): SGDLS, YYNGEE. The CDR3 has 15 residues. CDR3 protein: CASSQGRGGGGELFF. The CDR3 nucleotides read TGTGCCAGCAGTCAAGGCAGGGGAGGAGGCGGGGAGCTGTTTTTT.

Ten or more counts support this clonotype. The J gene is TRBJ2-7, the V gene TRBV27, with 8 bases aligning to TRBD2. Trimming removed 4 bases from V and 4 bases from J; junction bases left unmatched: 3. Per the germline V gene, CDR1 is MNHEY and CDR2 is SMNVEV (reference sequence). The CDR3 length is 13 residues. Here the CDR3 DNA reads TGTGCCAGCAGTTCGGGACTAGGGTACGAGCAGTACTTC. Its translation: CASSSGLGYEQYF.

In this sample, this clonotype turned up many times. The chain uses TRBV15 and TRBJ2-1; weak D call: TRBD2 (6 bases). The germline V gene has CDR1 LNHNV and CDR2 YYDKDF (reference sequence). The V end was cut by 1 base, the J end by 5 bases, with 18 bases between. The CDR3 spans 17 residues. As DNA, the CDR3 is TGTGCCACCAGCAGAGTCCGTTCGGCCGGGAGAAACAATGAGCAGTTCTTC. As protein: CATSRVRSAGRNNEQFF.

This clonotype was seen more than once but under ten times. The CDR3 region has the DNA TGTGCCAGCAGCCAAGATCCCCCCCTAGCGGGAGGTAGGAATACGCAGTATTTT. It encodes CASSQDPPLAGGRNTQYF. The chain couples TRBV4-2 to TRBJ2-3, with 11 bases identical to TRBD2. The junction had 12 bases not matched to a gene; V was cut back by 0 bases and J by 7 bases. Germline V gives CDR1 LGHNA, CDR2 YNFKEQ. This CDR3 is 18 amino acids long.

This clonotype has ten or more counts. V is TRBV10-1 and J is TRBJ2-1, with TRBD2 matching 7 bases. Germline CDR1 reads WNHNN; CDR2 reads SYGVQD (reference sequence). Trimming at V came to 2 bases and at J to 3 bases, leaving 1 base not matched to a gene. CDR3 length equals 14 residues. The CDR3 sequence: CASSEGGSYNEQFF. In DNA, the CDR3 is TGCGCCAGCAGTGAGGGCGGGAGCTACAATGAGCAGTTCTTC.

This clonotype was detected a few times. One base away lies a much larger clone, so this may be a sequencing read error. The chain uses TRBV5-6 and TRBJ2-7; D ambiguous. V lost 2 bases and J lost 2, with 8 bases in between. The CDR3 is made up of 13 amino acids. From germline, CDR1 is SGHDT and CDR2 YYEEEE. CDR3 nucleotide sequence: TGTGCCAGCAGCTTCCGGGTCCCCTACGAGCAGTACTTC. This encodes CASSFRVPYEQYF.